This T cell receptor beta chain emerged from a study of tumor and adjacent non-tumor tissue in lung cancer. Points from the study as a whole: In normal lung, the top 100 clones were significantly more dominant than in tumor.

As regards this clonotype: The antigen remains unidentified. The junction does not match germline at one end; this may be a read error.

Germline CDR1 reads DFQATT; CDR2 reads SNEGSKA (reference sequence). This CDR3 has 12 residues. The template was RNA from unsorted bulk tissue. Chemotherapy-naive patients with new lung cancer underwent thoracic surgery in China, August–November 2014. A modified ARM-PCR protocol with three rounds of nested PCR amplified TCRbeta. Each CDR3 protein is one row after TCRdb ran MiXCR on the multiplex PCR reads. Of 120,000 or so distinct CDR3 sequences listed, roughly 67% were seen once; the top ten hold roughly 13%. Sequenced: lung tumor tissue. The rearrangement uses TRBV20-1 and TRBJ1-1; D gene ambiguous. This TCR came from a young man with non-small cell lung cancer. CDR3 DNA: TGCATCGCTCACCCGGGTGGAACTGAGGCTTTCTTT. Its translation: CIAHPGGTEAFF.